The sequence of this TCR beta chain was determined in a study of OX40 agonist ivuxolimab in advanced cancers. Study as a whole: Patients were dosed intravenously with ivuxolimab at 0.01 to 10 mg/kg every 2 weeks. The dose-escalation group included hepatocellular carcinoma, melanoma, renal cell carcinoma and head and neck cancer. Age averaged around 60 years (range roughly 20 to 90), and roughly 80% were male. The eligibility criteria allowed prior anti-PD-1, anti-PD-L1 or anti-CTLA-4 therapy, and around 40% had some.

With 7 bases removed from V and 6 bases from J, the gap between germline ends came to 17 bases. The CDR3 loop spans 14 amino acids. Germline lookup yields CDR1 MNHEY and CDR2 SVGAGI. Here immunoSEQ multiplex PCR was the method, and the copy in TCRdb shows in-frame clones only, minus some. This table has around 39,000 clones, approximately 80% appearing once. V usage is TRBV6-5 and J usage is TRBJ2-3; D may correspond to TRBD1 or TRBD2 (5 bases each). Specimen: CD4+ or CD8+ T cells sorted from blood, collected in a trial of the OX40 agonist ivuxolimab. The sequence was obtained from an adult with an advanced solid tumor such as melanoma, head and neck, liver or kidney cancer. The DNA for the CDR3 is TGTGCCAGCAATGTAGGTCGGGGCCTCGATACGCAGTATTTT. Protein product: CASNVGRGLDTQYF.